Following are 11 T cell receptor beta chains from one sample sequenced in a study of T cells in Graves' hyperthyroidism and ophthalmopathy. The source material, RNA transcripts, was used to amplify TCR beta CDR3 regions. The HTBI set primed first-round TCR CDR3 RT-PCR. TCRdb itself ran the multiplex PCR reads through MiXCR, one entry per CDR3 protein. The table includes under 300,000 distinct CDR3 sequences, roughly 13% detected once. Sequencing input: blood. The receptors stem from a woman aged 40 to 55 with Graves' hyperthyroidism.

Note on this clonotype: This may be a read error: a much more frequent sequence differs by one nucleotide. J is TRBJ1-2 and V is TRBV28, with 9 bases aligning to TRBD1. The CDR3 consists of 16 residues. Germline CDR1 is MDHEN and CDR2 is SYDVKM. CDR3 sequence reads: CTSSWDRVEGVPIETF. Here the CDR3 DNA reads TGTACCAGCAGTTGGGACAGGGTAGAGGGGGTACCGATCGAAACCTTC.

The chain is built from TRBV10-3 and TRBJ1-1, with TRBD1 identical over 8 bases. V shed 4 bases, J shed 0 bases, and the junction held 4 bases outside the gene matches. The CDR3 is 15 amino acids. From germline, CDR1 is ENHRY and CDR2 SYGVKD. CDR3 DNA: TGTGCCATCAGTGGACAGGGGCAGATGAACACTGAAGCTTTCTTT. Translated: CAISGQGQMNTEAFF.

This clonotype was seen many times. The V and J genes are TRBV2 and TRBJ2-5; the D is unclear. The V gene's germline CDR1 is SNHLY and CDR2 FYNNEI. Trimming took off 1 base at V and 1 base at J, with 7 bases between the two ends. This CDR3 spans 14 amino acids. The chain's CDR3 is CASSEGWGQETQYF. The DNA for the CDR3 is TGTGCCAGCAGTGAAGGATGGGGCCAAGAGACCCAGTACTTC.

This clonotype was recorded at least ten times. The V gene is TRBV28, the J gene TRBJ2-7, with 9 bases identical to TRBD2. CDR3 length: 15 residues. CDR1 is MDHEN, CDR2 SYDVKM, per germline. V gave up 2 bases and J gave up 2 bases; unmatched junction bases: 4. CDR3 sequence (DNA): TGTGCCAGCAGTTTAAAAGCGGGAGGTCCCTACGAGCAGTACTTC. Protein product: CASSLKAGGPYEQYF.

This clonotype was detected a few times. V and J are TRBV20-1 and TRBJ1-1; perhaps TRBD1 as D (5 bases). The CDR3 has 18 residues. Germline CDR1 is DFQATT and CDR2 is SNEGSKA (reference sequence). Trimming shortened V by 2 bases and J by 3 bases, and 25 bases separated the two germline ends. In DNA form, the CDR3 reads TGCAGTGCTAGATCTGCCGAGGGCGATGGTTTGGGGGACACTGAAGCTTTCTTT. Translated: CSARSAEGDGLGDTEAFF.

This clonotype was recorded at least ten times. The V gene is TRBV9, the J gene TRBJ1-1; D is ambiguous. The germline gives CDR1 SGDLS, CDR2 YYNGEE. CDR3 length: 14 residues. V was clipped by 1 base and J by 0 bases, with 7 bases between them. This chain's CDR3 is CASSVSAMNTEAFF. CDR3 bases: TGTGCCAGCAGCGTATCGGCAATGAACACTGAAGCTTTCTTT.

The sample holds many counts of this clonotype. The chain recombines TRBV12-3 or TRBV12-4 with TRBJ1-3; 9 bases line up with TRBD1. V lost 6 bases to trimming and J lost 4 bases; unmatched junction nucleotides: 10. The CDR3 totals 16 residues. The DNA of the CDR3 is TGTGCCAGCAGCGCGCTTCCAGGGACAGGGGGAAACACCATATATTTT. Its translation is CASSALPGTGGNTIYF.

The chain uses TRBV6-9 and TRBJ1-1; perhaps TRBD1 as D (6 bases). Germline CDR1 MNHGY, CDR2 SVAAGI. The CDR3 is made up of 14 amino acids. Deletions cut 3 bases from V and 4 bases from J, with 12 bases between. The CDR3 here is CASSYRGGATEAFF. The CDR3 DNA reads TGTGCCAGCAGTTACAGAGGGGGTGCCACTGAAGCTTTCTTT.

This clonotype was recorded many times. The chain is built from TRBV20-1 and TRBJ1-1; D not resolved. Germline V gene sequence: CDR1 DFQATT, CDR2 SNEGSKA (reference sequence). The CDR3 is 13 residues long. Trimming pared 1 base from V and 0 bases from J, leaving 6 bases between. CDR3 DNA sequence: TGCAGTGCTAGAGGACCTATGAACACTGAAGCTTTCTTT. Protein: CSARGPMNTEAFF.

The rearrangement joins TRBV9 to TRBJ2-1; D is possibly TRBD2 (6 bases). Germline lookup yields CDR1 SGDLS and CDR2 YYNGEE. The germline V and J ends were trimmed by 5 bases and 4 bases, with 13 bases remaining between them. The CDR3 contains 14 residues. The CDR3 nucleotides are TGTGCCAGCAGTGTTAGCGGTTTTTACAATGAGCAGTTCTTC. Its translation is CASSVSGFYNEQFF.

This clonotype was detected many times. The rearrangement uses TRBV29-1 and TRBJ1-4; D is ambiguous. CDR1 and CDR2 (germline): SQVTM, ANQGSEA. The germline V and J ends were trimmed by 2 bases and 4 bases, with 2 bases remaining between them. The CDR3 totals 11 residues. The CDR3 DNA reads as TGCAGCGTTGAACTTAATGAAAAACTGTTTTTT. This gives the protein CSVELNEKLFF. Using reference TRBV29-1 and TRBJ1-4 for the parts outside the CDR3, the full variable domain is SAVISQKPSRDICQRGTSLTIQCQVDSQVTMMFWYRQQPGQSLTLIATANQGSEATYESGFVIDKFPISRPNLTFSTLTVSNMSPEDSSIYLCSVELNEKLFFGSGTQLSVL.